This T cell receptor (beta chain) derives from a study of T cells in tumors after PD-1 blockade. As for the study in general: Some patients also took daily vismodegib 150 mg during anti-PD-1 treatment.

TCRdb's table, derived via immunoSEQ multiplex PCR, lists solely in-frame clones and lacks some. Among roughly 59,000 clones listed, about four fifths were seen once. Study observations and caveats: Peripheral recruitment is suggested, as some novel exhausted tumor clones were in pre-treatment blood.

The J segment lost 9 bases and the V segment lost 3 bases, leaving 8 bases of the junction unmatched. The CDR3 runs to 15 residues. Germline V gives CDR1 SGHRS, CDR2 YFSETQ. Concerning this clone itself: What it binds is unknown.

The sequence was obtained from a human donor with basal cell carcinoma. This chain links TRBV5-1 with TRBJ2-1; 11 bases agree with TRBD1. Sequencing was performed on PBMCs, taken before anti-PD-1 treatment. For the CDR3, the DNA is TGCGCCAGCAGCTCCCCGAGGACAGGGGGCACTGAGCAGTTCTTC. Translation: CASSSPRTGGTEQFF.